Reported below is one T cell receptor beta chain. In germline, CDR1 is MNHNS, CDR2 SASEGT. The length of the CDR3 is 16 residues. The V end lost 4 bases, the J end lost 0 bases, and 13 bases lay between the germline ends. These data are taken from a study of blood T cell repertoires in COVID-19. Study-level information: COVID-19 samples, acute and convalescent, were from the United States, Italy and Spain. The analysed material was cDNA or gDNA that came from T cells, B-cell-depleted T cells, or PBMCs.

The study recruited people aged about 18 to 89 years across roughly 25 US areas. TCRdb's copy holds only in-frame clones and misses some; the assay was immunoSEQ multiplex PCR. Of some 390,000 clones listed, around nine tenths were seen once; the top ten hold 1.7%. Sequencing used PBMCs or T cells enriched from blood (not recorded which). The origin of this receptor is a woman aged 25 to 39 who had recovered from COVID-19. The J gene is TRBJ2-1, the V gene TRBV6-1, with a tentative D call TRBD2 (5 bases). The CDR3 nucleotides read TGTGCCAGCAGTGCAGGTAGCGCAGTCTCCTACAATGAGCAGTTCTTC. It is translated as CASSAGSAVSYNEQFF.